Below, 5 T cell receptor beta chains from the same sample are listed, as sequenced in a study of OX40 agonist ivuxolimab in advanced cancers. Method: immunoSEQ multiplex PCR; TCRdb's copy keeps in-frame clones and lacks some. The sample shows some 100,000 clones, 70% to 90% of them seen only once. The input for sequencing was CD4+ or CD8+ T cells sorted from blood, taken in a trial of the OX40 agonist ivuxolimab. The source is an adult with an advanced solid tumor such as melanoma, head and neck, liver or kidney cancer.

In this sample, this clone turned up once. The rearrangement joins TRBV19 to TRBJ1-4; tentatively, D is TRBD1 (6 bases). Germline assignment: CDR1 LNHDA and CDR2 SQIVND (reference sequence). This CDR3 comprises 15 residues. Trimming left V 5 bases short and J 2 bases short, with 12 bases between. The CDR3: CASSSTGTTNEKLFF. The CDR3 DNA reads TGTGCCAGTAGTTCTACAGGGACTACTAATGAAAAACTGTTTTTT. Looking up the rest from reference TRBV19 and TRBJ1-4 gives the full variable domain: DGGITQSPKYLFRKEGQNVTLSCEQNLNHDAMYWYRQDPGQGLRLIYYSQIVNDFQKGDIAEGYSVSREKKESFPLTVTSAQKNPTAFYLCASSSTGTTNEKLFFGSGTQLSVL.

The gene calls are TRBV23-1 and TRBJ1-5; tentatively, D is TRBD1 (5 bases). TRBV23-1 is recorded as an ORF, its role being uncertain. Trimming cost V 6 bases and J 6 bases, with 18 bases left between them. This CDR3 comprises 15 residues. CDR3 coding DNA: TGCGCCAGCAGCCATTTGGGGAGGAGGGGTCAGCCCCAGCATTTT. Translating it yields CASSHLGRRGQPQHF.

The chain joins TRBV5-6 to TRBJ1-4; 7 bases are a match to TRBD1. The junction had 9 bases not matched to a gene; V was cut back by 5 bases and J by 8 bases. This CDR3 has 14 residues. Looked up from germline, CDR1 is SGHDT and CDR2 is YYEEEE. In DNA, the CDR3 is TGTGCCAGCAGGTCAGGGGGGCTAGGGGAAAAACTGTTTTTT. Encoded protein: CASRSGGLGEKLFF.

V usage is TRBV19 and J usage is TRBJ2-7; the D gene is possibly TRBD2 (6 bases). This CDR3 has 13 residues. Germline V gene data show CDR1 as LNHDA and CDR2 as SQIVND (reference sequence). V lost 9 bases to trimming and J lost 7 bases, with 19 bases between them. CDR3 amino acids: CASLRGRHIEQYF. CDR3 nucleotide sequence: TGTGCCAGCCTCCGGGGGAGGCATATTGAGCAGTACTTC.

The chain is built from TRBV4-3 and TRBJ2-1; 7 positions match TRBD2. Looked up from germline, CDR1 is LGHNA and CDR2 is YSLEER. The CDR3 covers 15 residues. V gave up 0 bases and J gave up 2 bases; unmatched junction bases: 1. The CDR3 DNA is TGCGCCAGCAGCCAAGAAAGCGGGACCTACAATGAGCAGTTCTTC. Amino acid sequence: CASSQESGTYNEQFF.